This entry describes one T cell receptor (beta chain). As handled by the study authors: Nucleated cell number was recorded as an estimate derived from reference gene primer amplification. Using immunoSEQ multiplex PCR, the repertoire was profiled, and TCRdb retains in-frame clones only, with some absent. V, J and clone size reflect that table, while D and trimming were determined from the DNA. The table lists hundreds of thousands of clones, roughly 80% of them singletons. The CDR3 extends over 19 amino acids. Germline assignment: CDR1 MNHNS and CDR2 SASEGT. Trimming cost V 2 bases and J 0 bases, with 20 bases left between them. This sample is drawn from a study of blood T cell repertoires in COVID-19. Study-level background: COVID-19 samples from acute and convalescent phases originated in the United States, Italy and Spain. PBMCs, B-cell-depleted T cells, or T cells were the source of the cDNA or gDNA that made up the material.

The material sequenced was peripheral blood. This receptor was identified in a woman aged 45-60 years who had recovered from COVID-19. This chain links TRBV6-1 with TRBJ2-4, with D tentatively TRBD1 (7 bases). CDR3 sequence: CASSEYPGGGGLAKNIQYF. CDR3 nucleotide sequence: TGTGCCAGCAGTGAATATCCGGGTGGAGGGGGCCTAGCCAAAAACATTCAGTACTTC.